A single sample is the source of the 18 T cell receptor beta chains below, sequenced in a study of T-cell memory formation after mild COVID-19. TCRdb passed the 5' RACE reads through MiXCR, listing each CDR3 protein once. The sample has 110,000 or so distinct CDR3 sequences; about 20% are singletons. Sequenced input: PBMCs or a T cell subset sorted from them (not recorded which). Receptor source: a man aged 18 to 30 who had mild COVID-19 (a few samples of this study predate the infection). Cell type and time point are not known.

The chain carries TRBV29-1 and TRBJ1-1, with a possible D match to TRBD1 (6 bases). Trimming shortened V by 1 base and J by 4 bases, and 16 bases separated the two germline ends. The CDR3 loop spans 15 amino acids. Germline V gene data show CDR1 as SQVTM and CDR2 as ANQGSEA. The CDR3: CSVEGGGQNGTEAFF. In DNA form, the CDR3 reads TGCAGCGTTGAAGGTGGGGGCCAGAACGGCACTGAAGCTTTCTTT.

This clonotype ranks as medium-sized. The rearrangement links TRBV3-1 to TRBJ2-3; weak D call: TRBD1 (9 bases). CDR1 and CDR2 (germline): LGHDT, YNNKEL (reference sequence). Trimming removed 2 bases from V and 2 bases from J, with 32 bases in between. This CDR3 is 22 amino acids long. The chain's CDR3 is CASSQLTWEGQGLAGSTDTQYF. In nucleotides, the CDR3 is TGTGCCAGCAGCCAACTAACTTGGGAGGGACAGGGCTTAGCGGGGTCCACAGATACGCAGTATTTT.

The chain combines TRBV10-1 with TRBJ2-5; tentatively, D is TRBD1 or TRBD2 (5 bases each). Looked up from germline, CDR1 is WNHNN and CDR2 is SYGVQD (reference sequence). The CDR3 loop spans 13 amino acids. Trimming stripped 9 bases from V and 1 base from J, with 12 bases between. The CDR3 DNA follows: TGCGCCAGGGGTGTGGGACCCCAAGAGACCCAGTACTTC. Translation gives CARGVGPQETQYF.

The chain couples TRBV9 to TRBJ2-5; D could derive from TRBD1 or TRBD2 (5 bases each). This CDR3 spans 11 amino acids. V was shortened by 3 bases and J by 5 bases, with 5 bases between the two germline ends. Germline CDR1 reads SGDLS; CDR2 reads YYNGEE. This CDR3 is CASSGGETQYF. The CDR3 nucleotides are TGTGCCAGCAGCGGGGGGGAGACCCAGTACTTC. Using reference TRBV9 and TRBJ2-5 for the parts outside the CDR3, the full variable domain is DSGVTQTPKHLITATGQRVTLRCSPRSGDLSVYWYQQSLDQGLQFLIQYYNGEERAKGNILERFSAQQFPDLHSELNLSSLELGDSALYFCASSGGETQYFGPGTRLLVL.

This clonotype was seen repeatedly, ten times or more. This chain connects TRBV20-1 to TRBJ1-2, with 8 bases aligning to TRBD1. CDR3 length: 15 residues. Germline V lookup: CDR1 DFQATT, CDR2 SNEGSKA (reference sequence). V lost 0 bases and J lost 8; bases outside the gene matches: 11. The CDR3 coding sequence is TGCAGTGCTAGAGACTCCGGGACAGGCAATCTGGGCTACACCTTC. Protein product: CSARDSGTGNLGYTF.

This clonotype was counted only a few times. The CDR3 nucleotides read TGTGCCAGCAGGGCAGGTTACACTGAAGCTTTCTTT. Residues: CASRAGYTEAFF. J is TRBJ1-1 and V is TRBV27; D remains unclear. The CDR3 has 12 amino acids. Trimming cost V 6 bases and J 3 bases, with 8 bases left between them. The germline CDR1 and CDR2 sequences are MNHEY and SMNVEV (reference sequence).

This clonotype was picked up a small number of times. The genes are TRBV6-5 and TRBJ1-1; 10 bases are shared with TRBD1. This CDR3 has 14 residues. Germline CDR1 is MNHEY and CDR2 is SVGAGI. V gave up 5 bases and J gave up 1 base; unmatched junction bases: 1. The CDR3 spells CASSRDRGNTEAFF. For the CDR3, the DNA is TGTGCCAGCAGTAGGGACAGGGGGAACACTGAAGCTTTCTTT.

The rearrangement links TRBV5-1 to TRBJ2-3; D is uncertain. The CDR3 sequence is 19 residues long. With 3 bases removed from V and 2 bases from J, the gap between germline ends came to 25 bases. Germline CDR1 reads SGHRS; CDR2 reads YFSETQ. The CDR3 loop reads CASSSIPEPTTGNTDTQYF. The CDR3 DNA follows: TGCGCCAGCAGCTCGATACCCGAACCAACGACGGGTAACACAGATACGCAGTATTTT. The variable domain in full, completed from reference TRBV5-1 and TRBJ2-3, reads KAGVTQTPRYLIKTRGQQVTLSCSPISGHRSVSWYQQTPGQGLQFLFEYFSETQRNKGNFPGRFSGRQFSNSRSEMNVSTLELGDSALYLCASSSIPEPTTGNTDTQYFGPGTRLTVL.

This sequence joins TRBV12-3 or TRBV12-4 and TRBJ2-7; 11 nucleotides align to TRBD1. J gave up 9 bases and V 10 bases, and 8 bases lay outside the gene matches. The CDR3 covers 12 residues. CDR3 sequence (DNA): TGTGCCATTGGGACAGGGGGGACTGTGCAGTACTTC. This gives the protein CAIGTGGTVQYF.

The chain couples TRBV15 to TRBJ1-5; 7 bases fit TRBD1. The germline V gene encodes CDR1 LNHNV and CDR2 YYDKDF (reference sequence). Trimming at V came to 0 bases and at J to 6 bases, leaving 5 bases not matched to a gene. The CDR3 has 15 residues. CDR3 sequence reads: CATSRDRGLGQPQHF. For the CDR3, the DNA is TGTGCCACCAGCAGAGATAGGGGGCTAGGTCAGCCCCAGCATTTT.

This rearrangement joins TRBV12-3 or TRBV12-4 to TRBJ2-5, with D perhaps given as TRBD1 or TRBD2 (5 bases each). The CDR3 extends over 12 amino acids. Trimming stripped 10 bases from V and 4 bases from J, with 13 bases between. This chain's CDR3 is CATRKGRETQYF. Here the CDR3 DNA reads TGTGCCACCCGAAAGGGGAGAGAGACCCAGTACTTC.

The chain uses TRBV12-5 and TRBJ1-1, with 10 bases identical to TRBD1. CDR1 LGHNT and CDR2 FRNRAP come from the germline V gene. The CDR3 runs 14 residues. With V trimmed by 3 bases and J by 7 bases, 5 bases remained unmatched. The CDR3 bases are TGTGCTAGTGGTTTTGGGACAGGGGTCCTTGAAGCTTTCTTT. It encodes CASGFGTGVLEAFF.

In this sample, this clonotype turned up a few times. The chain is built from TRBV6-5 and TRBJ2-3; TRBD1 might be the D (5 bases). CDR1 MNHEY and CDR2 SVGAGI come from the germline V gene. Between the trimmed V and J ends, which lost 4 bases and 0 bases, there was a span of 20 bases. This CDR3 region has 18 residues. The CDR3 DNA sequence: TGTGCCAGCAGTTCGGCAATTTCGGCAGGGCCTAGCACAGATACGCAGTATTTT. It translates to CASSSAISAGPSTDTQYF.

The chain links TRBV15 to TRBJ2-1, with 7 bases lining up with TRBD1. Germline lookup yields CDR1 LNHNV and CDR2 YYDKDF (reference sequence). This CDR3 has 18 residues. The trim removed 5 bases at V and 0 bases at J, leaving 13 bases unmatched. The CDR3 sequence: CATSGYYRGESSYNEQFF. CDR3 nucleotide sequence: TGTGCCACCAGCGGCTATTACAGGGGCGAGAGCTCCTACAATGAGCAGTTCTTC.

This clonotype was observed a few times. The CDR3 DNA is TGCAGCGTGAGGACAGGGGAGGTCATGGCCGGGGAGCTGTTTTTT. Protein: CSVRTGEVMAGELFF. This chain connects TRBV29-1 to TRBJ2-2, with 9 bases fitting TRBD1. V was pared by 6 bases and J by 6 bases, with 11 bases of the junction left unmatched. The CDR3 totals 15 residues. The germline V gene has CDR1 SQVTM and CDR2 ANQGSEA.

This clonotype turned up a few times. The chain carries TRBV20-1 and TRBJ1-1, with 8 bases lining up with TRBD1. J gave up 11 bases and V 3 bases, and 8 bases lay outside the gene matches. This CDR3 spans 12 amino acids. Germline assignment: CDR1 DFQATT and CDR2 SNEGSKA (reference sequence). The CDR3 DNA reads TGCAGTGCTAGCGGGACAGGTGGGAGGGCTTTCTTT. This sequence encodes CSASGTGGRAFF.

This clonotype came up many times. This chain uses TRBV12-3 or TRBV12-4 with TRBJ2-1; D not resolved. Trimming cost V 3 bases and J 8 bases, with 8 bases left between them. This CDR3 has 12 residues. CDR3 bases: TGTGCCAGCAGTTTTCGCCACTATGAGCAGTTCTTC. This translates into CASSFRHYEQFF.

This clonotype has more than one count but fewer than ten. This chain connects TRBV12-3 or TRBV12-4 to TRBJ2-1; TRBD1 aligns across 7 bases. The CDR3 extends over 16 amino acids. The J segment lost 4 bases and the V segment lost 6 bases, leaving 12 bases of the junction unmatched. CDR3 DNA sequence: TGTGCCAGCAGCCCACCCAGGACAGGTGCTTACAATGAGCAGTTCTTC. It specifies CASSPPRTGAYNEQFF.